This T cell receptor beta chain was sequenced for a study of control samples from healthy donors and cancer patients. Only in-frame clones appear in the TCRdb table, and some are missing; sequencing was by immunoSEQ multiplex PCR. The sample includes about 150,000 clones, 93% of them seen just once. Sequenced sample: blood. This receptor was taken from a man in his forties or fifties in good health.

The CDR3 protein is CASSGTGAATNYGYTF. The CDR3 DNA is TGTGCCAGCAGTGGGACAGGGGCCGCGACTAACTATGGCTACACCTTC. The chain couples TRBV25-1 to TRBJ1-2; 9 positions agree with TRBD1. The CDR3 totals 16 residues. The trim removed 4 bases at V and 0 bases at J, leaving 6 bases unmatched. Germline lookup yields CDR1 MGHDK and CDR2 SYGVNS.